These 22 T cell receptor beta chains came from one sample sequenced in a study of T cell responses to AZD1222 COVID-19 vaccine. Assay: immunoSEQ multiplex PCR; the TCRdb copy retains only in-frame clones and omits some. Of 90,000 to 100,000 clones listed, roughly 84% were seen once; the top ten hold approximately 15%. The sample in question was peripheral blood, obtained 28 days after the second AZD1222 dose. Receptors were obtained from an adult who received the AZD1222 COVID-19 vaccine.

J is TRBJ1-1 and V is TRBV9; D is uncertain. Germline values: CDR1 SGDLS, CDR2 YYNGEE. V was shortened by 4 bases and J by 1 base, with 11 bases between the two germline ends. The CDR3 totals 14 residues. The DNA of the CDR3 is TGTGCCAGCAGCATTGGGCTTCCGAACACTGAAGCTTTCTTT. It yields the protein CASSIGLPNTEAFF.

The gene calls are TRBV11-3 and TRBJ2-7; maybe TRBD1 (6 bases). Germline CDR1 reads SGHNT; CDR2 reads YENEEA. The length of the CDR3 is 11 residues. Trimming removed 5 bases at V and 7 bases at J, with 9 bases between. CDR3: CASSGGGEQYF. For the CDR3, the DNA is TGTGCCAGCAGCGGGGGCGGGGAGCAGTACTTC. The full variable domain, in which reference TRBV11-3 and TRBJ2-7 provide the parts outside the CDR3, is EAGVVQSPRYKIIEKKQPVAFWCNPISGHNTLYWYLQNLGQGPELLIRYENEEAVDDSQLPKDRFSAERLKGVDSTLKIQPAELGDSAVYLCASSGGGEQYFGPGTRLTVT.

This rearrangement joins TRBV19 to TRBJ1-1; D remains ambiguous. The V gene lost 3 bases and the J gene lost 0 bases, with 5 bases spanning the gap. From germline, CDR1 is LNHDA and CDR2 SQIVND (reference sequence). The CDR3 length is 13 residues. Written as DNA, the CDR3 is TGTGCCAGTAGTATTCAAATGAACACTGAAGCTTTCTTT. It specifies CASSIQMNTEAFF.

The chain recombines TRBV6-1 with TRBJ1-1, with 10 bases lining up with TRBD1. Germline values: CDR1 MNHNS, CDR2 SASEGT. Germline trimming cut 2 bases from V and 7 bases from J; bases unmatched to any gene: 7. This CDR3 contains 15 residues. CDR3: CASSEYDRGLNEAFF. The CDR3 coding sequence is TGTGCCAGCAGTGAATACGACAGGGGGCTAAATGAAGCTTTCTTT.

V is TRBV12-3 or TRBV12-4 and J is TRBJ2-7; a possible D gene is TRBD1 (5 bases). V lost 6 bases and J 3 bases, leaving 12 bases between the germline ends. The length of the CDR3 is 13 residues. The CDR3 sequence: CASSSHQGYEQYF. The CDR3 DNA is TGTGCCAGCAGCTCTCACCAGGGCTACGAGCAGTACTTC.

The chain couples TRBV28 to TRBJ2-3; D is unclear. V dropped 2 bases and J dropped 6 bases, with 15 bases sitting between them. Germline CDR1 is MDHEN and CDR2 is SYDVKM. The CDR3 sequence is 15 residues long. Written as DNA, the CDR3 is TGTGCCAGCAGTTTAACACCCGGAGAATGGGATACGCAGTATTTT. Its protein is CASSLTPGEWDTQYF.

The V call is TRBV7-8, the J call TRBJ2-3; 7 bases are shared with TRBD2. Germline CDR1 is SGHVS and CDR2 is FQNEAQ. This CDR3 is 18 amino acids long. V lost 1 base and J lost 1; bases outside the gene matches: 11. CDR3 sequence: CASSLGGRETLRTDTQYF. CDR3 coding DNA: TGTGCCAGCAGCTTAGGGGGGAGGGAGACACTACGCACAGATACGCAGTATTTT.

The chain links TRBV7-9 to TRBJ1-1; unclear D gene. The CDR3 loop spans 12 amino acids. V dropped 5 bases and J dropped 5 bases, with 9 bases sitting between them. Germline V gives CDR1 SEHNR, CDR2 FQNEAQ (reference sequence). As DNA, the CDR3 is TGTGCCAGCAGCCAAGGAGGAACTGAAGCTTTCTTT. This gives the protein CASSQGGTEAFF.

The chain couples TRBV25-1 to TRBJ2-5; D perhaps matches TRBD1 (6 bases). The CDR3 spans 17 residues. Germline V gene data show CDR1 as MGHDK and CDR2 as SYGVNS. Between the trimmed V and J ends, which lost 2 bases and 5 bases, there was a span of 21 bases. CDR3 bases: TGTGCCAGCAGTGAAGGATCGAATGTGGGGGCGATGGAGACCCAGTACTTC. It translates to CASSEGSNVGAMETQYF.

The chain has TRBV3-1 (or the pseudogene TRBV3-2) and TRBJ2-2; 14 nucleotides agree with TRBD2. Per germline, CDR1 LGHDT and CDR2 YNNKEL (reference sequence). V lost 8 bases and J lost 5; bases outside the gene matches: 7. CDR3 length equals 16 residues. The CDR3 DNA is TGTGCCAGCGGACTAGCGGGGGGCCTGGGAACCGGGGAGCTGTTTTTT. This gives the protein CASGLAGGLGTGELFF.

This clone turned up a few times. The rearrangement links TRBV2 to TRBJ1-2; 7 bases fit TRBD1. CDR3 length equals 19 residues. CDR1 is SNHLY, CDR2 FYNNEI, per germline. The V and J ends lost 7 bases and 8 bases, in that order; junction bases with no gene match: 28. CDR3 loop: CASTTNRNVDRSPTKGYTF. For the CDR3, the DNA is TGTGCCAGCACCACTAATAGGAATGTGGACAGGAGTCCGACTAAAGGCTACACCTTC. Variable domain in full (rest from reference TRBV2 and TRBJ1-2): EPEVTQTPSHQVTQMGQEVILRCVPISNHLYFYWYRQILGQKVEFLVSFYNNEISEKSEIFDDQFSVERPDGSNFTLKIRSTKLEDSAMYFCASTTNRNVDRSPTKGYTFGSGTRLTVV.

This clone was observed a single time. V usage is TRBV3-1 (or the pseudogene TRBV3-2) and J usage is TRBJ2-2; D is unresolved. V shed 0 bases and J shed 2 bases, with 7 bases lying between them. The germline V gene has CDR1 LGHDT and CDR2 YNNKEL (reference sequence). The CDR3 loop spans 15 amino acids. This CDR3 is CASSQDVRNTGELFF. The CDR3 nucleotides are TGTGCCAGCAGCCAAGATGTCCGTAACACCGGGGAGCTGTTTTTT.

The chain uses TRBV4-1 and TRBJ1-1; possible D gene TRBD1, 5 bases. Germline CDR1 is MGHRA and CDR2 is YSYEKL. Trimming took off 4 bases at V and 1 base at J, with 16 bases between the two ends. The CDR3 covers 16 residues. For the CDR3, the DNA is TGCGCCAGCAGCCCCTTATTACAGGCCGAGAACACTGAAGCTTTCTTT. Protein product: CASSPLLQAENTEAFF.

This clone was recorded only once. V is TRBV9 and J is TRBJ1-2; tentatively, D is TRBD1 (6 bases). Trimming took off 0 bases at V and 5 bases at J, with 11 bases between the two ends. CDR1 SGDLS and CDR2 YYNGEE come from the germline V gene. The CDR3 sequence is 14 residues long. The CDR3 protein is CASSVAPGEYGYTF. In nucleotides, the CDR3 is TGTGCCAGCAGCGTAGCTCCAGGGGAATATGGCTACACCTTC.

This CDR3 reads CASSPPPGLQNTGELFF. The CDR3 nucleotides read TGTGCCAGCTCACCACCGCCAGGTCTTCAGAACACCGGGGAGCTGTTTTTT. This chain joins TRBV18 and TRBJ2-2; unclear D gene. The CDR3 runs to 17 residues. The V gene's germline CDR1 is KGHSH and CDR2 LQKENI. The V gene lost 0 bases and the J gene lost 1 base, with 12 bases spanning the gap. The full variable domain, with the rest looked up from reference TRBV18 and TRBJ2-2, is NAGVMQNPRHLVRRRGQEARLRCSPMKGHSHVYWYRQLPEEGLKFMVYLQKENIIDESGMPKERFSAEFPKEGPSILRIQQVVRGDSAAYFCASSPPPGLQNTGELFFGEGSRLTVL.

This chain joins TRBV5-5 and TRBJ1-5, with TRBD1 matching 10 bases. In germline, CDR1 is SGHKS, CDR2 YYEKEE (reference sequence). V was clipped by 4 bases and J by 5 bases; unmatched bases: 0. CDR3 length: 13 residues. CDR3 nucleotide sequence: TGTGCCAGCAGCGGGACAGGGGATCAGCCCCAGCATTTT. Translating it yields CASSGTGDQPQHF.

CDR3 coding DNA: TGTGCCAGTGGAGGGACAGGCGGGTCCTACGAGCAGTACTTC. It specifies CASGGTGGSYEQYF. The rearrangement uses TRBV6-5 and TRBJ2-7, with 8 positions matching TRBD1. The junction had 8 bases not matched to a gene; V was cut back by 9 bases and J by 1 base. The CDR3 contains 14 residues. Germline V CDR1 and CDR2: MNHEY, SVGAGI.

V usage is TRBV9 and J usage is TRBJ2-3; the D call may be TRBD1 or TRBD2 (5 bases each). Per germline, CDR1 SGDLS and CDR2 YYNGEE. Trimming cost V 2 bases and J 0 bases, with 7 bases left between them. The CDR3 loop spans 14 amino acids. CDR3 sequence: CASSVRGSTDTQYF. DNA of the CDR3: TGTGCCAGCAGCGTGAGGGGTAGCACAGATACGCAGTATTTT.

This chain joins TRBV29-1 and TRBJ1-3; 8 bases fit TRBD1. Per the germline V gene, CDR1 is SQVTM and CDR2 is ANQGSEA. Losses at the gene ends were 6 bases for V and 3 bases for J; bases not matched to a gene: 7. The CDR3 sequence is 14 residues long. The CDR3 DNA follows: TGCAGCGTCGACAGGGGTCGAAGTGGAAACACCATATATTTT. Amino acids: CSVDRGRSGNTIYF.

This clone has more than one count but fewer than ten. The rearrangement links TRBV14 to TRBJ1-1; D might be TRBD1 (5 bases). CDR1 is SGHDN, CDR2 FVKESK, per germline. With 8 bases removed from V and 4 bases from J, the gap between germline ends came to 17 bases. CDR3 length: 14 residues. The DNA of the CDR3 is TGTGCCAGCTGGGGGTGGGGGTCACCCACTGAAGCTTTCTTT. This encodes CASWGWGSPTEAFF.

This clone was observed a handful of times. The gene calls are TRBV18 and TRBJ1-2; 7 bases map to TRBD1. After removal of 3 bases from V and 4 bases from J, the junction contained 8 bases not matched to a gene. This CDR3 is 15 amino acids long. CDR1 and CDR2 (germline): KGHSH, LQKENI. For the CDR3, the DNA is TGTGCCAGCTCACCGGGGACAGCTAGAATCTATGGCTACACCTTC. It is translated as CASSPGTARIYGYTF.

This chain joins TRBV11-2 and TRBJ2-5; D call uncertain. The germline CDR1 and CDR2 sequences are SGHAT and FQNNGV. The CDR3 is made up of 12 amino acids. The V end lost 8 bases, the J end lost 5 bases, and 12 bases lay between the germline ends. The CDR3 region is CASAGPGETQYF. DNA of the CDR3: TGTGCCAGCGCCGGGCCGGGCGAGACCCAGTACTTC.